The 11 T cell receptor beta chains listed next were all sequenced from one sample in a study of T cell repertoires in cytomegalovirus infection. TCRdb re-called the reads through MiXCR, storing one row per CDR3 protein. The sample contains around 450,000 distinct CDR3 sequences, around 11% of which appear only once. The specimen sequenced was PBMCs. The source is a human donor in good health (CMV status not recorded). Some clones in this sample may be carry-over from other donors' samples.

The rearrangement links TRBV6-5 to TRBJ1-6; D is possibly TRBD1 (6 bases). This CDR3 comprises 18 residues. V shed 3 bases and J shed 10 bases, with 25 bases lying between them. Germline V gives CDR1 MNHEY, CDR2 SVGAGI. The CDR3 protein is CASSYMGAQLTPGSPLHF. The CDR3 DNA sequence: TGTGCCAGCAGTTATATGGGGGCTCAACTTACTCCGGGGTCACCCCTCCACTTT.

This clonotype was counted many times. V gene TRBV10-3 combines with J gene TRBJ2-7; D not certain. CDR1 is ENHRY, CDR2 SYGVKD, per germline. The V end was cut by 6 bases, the J end by 2 bases, with 20 bases between. This CDR3 comprises 16 residues. As DNA, the CDR3 is TGTGCCATCAGGCCTGAGTCTGGAAAGGGTCCCTACGAGCAGTACTTC. Amino acids: CAIRPESGKGPYEQYF.

This clonotype was recorded many times. This chain joins TRBV20-1 and TRBJ2-5; D may be TRBD1 (6 bases). The germline V and J ends were trimmed by 3 bases and 5 bases, with 28 bases remaining between them. The V gene's germline CDR1 is DFQATT and CDR2 SNEGSKA (reference sequence). The length of the CDR3 is 18 residues. CDR3 in amino acids: CSARGDLSGALLGETQYF. The CDR3 DNA reads as TGCAGTGCTAGGGGGGACCTCTCAGGGGCGCTCCTAGGGGAGACCCAGTACTTC.

This clonotype has just a few counts. The chain has TRBV11-2 and TRBJ2-7, with D possibly matching TRBD2 (7 bases). With 5 bases removed from V and 3 bases from J, the gap between germline ends came to 17 bases. The length of the CDR3 is 15 residues. Germline V gene sequence: CDR1 SGHAT, CDR2 FQNNGV. CDR3 DNA: TGTGCCAGCAGCCAACTCCGGGGGGCATTCTACGAGCAGTACTTC. This codes for CASSQLRGAFYEQYF.

This clonotype showed up many times. The chain combines TRBV7-6 with TRBJ1-1, with unresolved D. The CDR3 totals 13 residues. V gave up 7 bases and J gave up 4 bases, with 13 bases separating them. Germline V gene lookup returns CDR1 SGHVS and CDR2 FNYEAQ. The CDR3 reads CASTSNGVTEAFF. CDR3 in DNA: TGTGCCAGCACTTCCAATGGGGTCACTGAAGCTTTCTTT.

This clonotype was recorded a few times. The chain employs TRBV12-3 or TRBV12-4 and TRBJ1-5; 7 positions agree with TRBD1. The trim removed 5 bases at V and 0 bases at J, leaving 13 bases unmatched. The CDR3 covers 18 residues. This CDR3 reads CASSLRDRMYFSNQPQHF. In DNA form, the CDR3 reads TGTGCCAGCAGTCTACGGGACAGAATGTACTTTAGCAATCAGCCCCAGCATTTT.

V usage is TRBV4-2 and J usage is TRBJ2-7, with 12 nucleotides matching TRBD1. CDR1 is LGHNA and CDR2 is YNFKEQ in the germline V gene. V shed 7 bases and J 5 bases; nucleotides not matched to a gene: 9. The CDR3 is made up of 15 amino acids. The DNA of the CDR3 is TGTGCCAGCATGGGCGGGACAGGGGGCATCCACGAGCAGTACTTC. It is translated as CASMGGTGGIHEQYF.

This clonotype was seen only a few times. The chain combines TRBV7-6 with TRBJ2-2; TRBD2 agrees at 8 bases. Germline CDR1 reads SGHVS; CDR2 reads FNYEAQ. Trimming took 1 base from V and 4 from J; bases not matched to a gene: 5. This CDR3 region has 16 residues. The CDR3 loop is CASSLEGGRPTGELFF. The CDR3 nucleotides read TGTGCCAGCAGCTTAGAGGGCGGGAGGCCCACCGGGGAGCTGTTTTTT.

This chain uses TRBV18 with TRBJ2-7, with D perhaps given as TRBD1 or TRBD2 (7 bases each). The CDR3 runs to 13 residues. Per the germline V gene, CDR1 is KGHSH and CDR2 is LQKENI. V lost 3 bases, J lost 5 bases, and 11 bases lay in between. CDR3 coding DNA: TGTGCCAGCTCACCCAGGGGGGGCGACGAGCAGTACTTC. Protein sequence: CASSPRGGDEQYF.

Many counts were recorded for this clonotype. This chain links TRBV6-6 with TRBJ1-2; D gene unclear. CDR3 length equals 12 residues. Per germline, CDR1 MNHNY and CDR2 SVGAGI (reference sequence). The V and J ends lost 8 bases and 3 bases respectively, with 10 bases between them. CDR3 amino acids: CASAGPDYGYTF. The CDR3 region has the DNA TGTGCCAGCGCAGGTCCTGACTATGGCTACACCTTC.

This clonotype occurred a few times. This rearrangement joins TRBV9 to TRBJ1-2, with D perhaps matching TRBD1 (5 bases). The CDR3 has 13 residues. Germline CDR1 is SGDLS and CDR2 is YYNGEE. V was clipped by 4 bases and J by 6 bases, with 13 bases between them. The CDR3 here is CASSRQGEDGYTF. The CDR3 DNA reads TGTGCCAGCAGCCGCCAGGGTGAGGATGGCTACACCTTC. The full variable domain, its missing parts supplied by reference TRBV9 and TRBJ1-2, is DSGVTQTPKHLITATGQRVTLRCSPRSGDLSVYWYQQSLDQGLQFLIQYYNGEERAKGNILERFSAQQFPDLHSELNLSSLELGDSALYFCASSRQGEDGYTFGSGTRLTVV.